The clone carrying this T cell receptor (beta chain) was found a few times. V gave up 5 bases and J gave up 5 bases, with 15 bases separating them. The germline V gene has CDR1 SQVTM and CDR2 ANQGSEA. CDR3 length equals 13 residues. Approximately 9.2 milliliters was the volume of peripheral blood drawn from each donor. This entry is derived from a study of blood T cells in healthy people across ages. Next came a second PCR, run for roughly 6 to 11 cycles, which used a sample-barcoded 5' primer along with a J-beta primer mix. TCRdb re-called the 5' RACE reads through MiXCR, storing one row per CDR3 protein. The data contain approximately 780,000 distinct CDR3 sequences, roughly 26% of them singletons. These data were likewise used in another study, on T cells of mothers and their children. That paper adds: Three healthy Caucasian mothers and their six children were the donors. Second-PCR primer M1S introduced sample barcodes and 2-4 random nucleotides. Sequencing returned over 8.5 million TCR beta CDR3 reads per mother and about 3 million per child.

The sequenced sample was blood. The V and J genes are TRBV29-1 and TRBJ2-5, with a tentative D call TRBD1 (5 bases). The clonotype was recovered from a boy under 18 in good health. Written as DNA, the CDR3 is TGCAGCGTTTATCGGGCAGGGATGGAGACCCAGTACTTC. Its translation is CSVYRAGMETQYF.